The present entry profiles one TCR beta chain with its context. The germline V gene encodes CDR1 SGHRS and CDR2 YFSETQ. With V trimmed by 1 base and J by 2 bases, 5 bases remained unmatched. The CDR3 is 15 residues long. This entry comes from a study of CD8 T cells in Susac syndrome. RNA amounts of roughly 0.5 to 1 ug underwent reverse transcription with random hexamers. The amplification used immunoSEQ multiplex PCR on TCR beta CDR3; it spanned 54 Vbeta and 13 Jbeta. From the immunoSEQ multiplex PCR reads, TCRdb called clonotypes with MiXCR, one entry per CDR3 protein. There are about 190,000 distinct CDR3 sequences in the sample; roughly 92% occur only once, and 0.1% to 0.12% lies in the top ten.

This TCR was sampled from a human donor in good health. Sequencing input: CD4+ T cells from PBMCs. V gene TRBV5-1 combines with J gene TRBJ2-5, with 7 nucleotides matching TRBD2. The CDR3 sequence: CASSLIAGAQETQYF. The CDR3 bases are TGCGCCAGCAGCTTGATTGCGGGAGCTCAAGAGACCCAGTACTTC.